These T cell receptor beta chains were read from a single sample in a study of PD-L1 blockade in urothelial cancer. Measured with immunoSEQ multiplex PCR; TCRdb has only the in-frame clones, and not every one. Of roughly 48,000 clones listed, roughly 84% are singletons. The sample here was PBMCs, taken around atezolizumab (anti-PD-L1) treatment. These receptor sequences come from a middle-aged man with urothelial cancer. CDR3s include the opening cysteine and the closing phenylalanine or tryptophan. A D gene is named only where the DNA matches it firmly. Clone size is shown for a subset of rows, as once, few, many or a class of expanded clone.

size: -
D: TRBD2
V: TRBV27
J: TRBJ2-1
CDR3: CASSPRRGRGNEQFF
DNA: TGTGCCAGCAGCCCCCGGCGGGGGAGAGGCAATGAGCAGTTCTTC

size: -
D: -
V: TRBV11-1
J: TRBJ2-3
CDR3: CASSPQGRTQYF
DNA: TGTGCCAGCAGCCCACAGGGCAGGACGCAGTATTTT

size: -
D: TRBD2
V: TRBV5-1
J: TRBJ2-5
CDR3: CASSLTREKGRETQYF
DNA: TGCGCCAGCAGCTTAACGCGGGAGAAGGGGCGGGAGACCCAGTACTTC

size: -
D: -
V: TRBV13
J: TRBJ2-5
CDR3: CASSIARQETQYF
DNA: TGTGCCAGCTCGATCGCCAGACAAGAGACCCAGTACTTC

size: -
D: TRBD1
V: TRBV2
J: TRBJ2-2
CDR3: CASRARTGTGELFF
DNA: TGTGCCAGCAGGGCAAGGACAGGCACCGGGGAGCTGTTTTTT

size: -
D: -
V: TRBV2
J: TRBJ2-7
CDR3: CASSDFALGSSYEQYF
DNA: TGTGCCAGCAGTGATTTCGCTTTGGGCAGCTCCTACGAGCAGTACTTC

size: -
D: TRBD2
V: TRBV7-2
J: TRBJ2-7
CDR3: CASSLVAGGAEQYF
DNA: TGTGCCAGCAGCTTAGTGGCGGGAGGGGCCGAGCAGTACTTC

size: -
D: TRBD1
V: TRBV29-1
J: TRBJ1-1
CDR3: CSVEGDSGMNTEAFF
DNA: TGCAGCGTTGAGGGGGACAGCGGCATGAACACTGAAGCTTTCTTT

size: -
D: -
V: TRBV7-3
J: TRBJ1-3
CDR3: CASSLHGSGNTIYF
DNA: TGTGCCAGCAGCTTACACGGCTCTGGAAACACCATATATTTT

size: -
D: -
V: TRBV28
J: TRBJ2-1
CDR3: CATWKGVGNNEQFF
DNA: TGTGCCACCTGGAAGGGGGTGGGCAACAATGAGCAGTTCTTC

size: once
D: -
V: TRBV28
J: TRBJ2-5
CDR3: CASSFDSGLRPQYF
DNA: TGTGCCAGCAGTTTTGACAGCGGGCTGCGGCCCCAGTACTTC

size: once
D: TRBD2
V: TRBV19
J: TRBJ2-2
CDR3: CASRTKREGAGELFF
DNA: TGTGCCAGTAGGACCAAGCGGGAGGGCGCCGGGGAGCTGTTTTTT

size: -
D: -
V: TRBV7-9
J: TRBJ1-5
CDR3: CASSLEGDQPQHF
DNA: TGTGCCAGCAGCTTAGAGGGGGATCAGCCCCAGCATTTT

size: once
D: TRBD1
V: TRBV19
J: TRBJ1-2
CDR3: CASSSTLRTGSGANYGYTF
DNA: TGTGCCAGTAGTTCCACACTTCGGACAGGGTCGGGCGCTAACTATGGCTACACCTTC

size: -
D: -
V: TRBV30
J: TRBJ1-6
CDR3: CAWTAEGSYNSPLHF
DNA: TGTGCCTGGACCGCGGAGGGCTCCTATAATTCACCCCTCCACTTT

size: -
D: -
V: TRBV6-6
J: TRBJ1-4
CDR3: CASSPHGGLQEKLFF
DNA: TGTGCCAGCAGTCCCCACGGAGGGTTGCAGGAAAAACTGTTTTTT

size: -
D: TRBD1
V: TRBV27
J: TRBJ1-2
CDR3: CASTTRQGGGYTF
DNA: TGTGCCAGCACCACACGACAGGGGGGAGGCTACACCTTC

size: -
D: TRBD2
V: TRBV7-9
J: TRBJ2-1
CDR3: CASQAGGSDEQFF
DNA: TGTGCCAGCCAAGCGGGAGGGAGCGATGAGCAGTTCTTC

size: -
D: -
V: TRBV2
J: TRBJ2-7
CDR3: CVSSRGGSSYEQYF
DNA: TGTGTCTCGTCGAGGGGGGGTTCTTCCTACGAGCAGTACTTC

size: -
D: -
V: TRBV7-2
J: TRBJ1-1
CDR3: CASSLAGGLGTEAFF
DNA: TGTGCCAGCAGCTTAGCCGGGGGGCTTGGGACTGAAGCTTTCTTT

size: once
D: TRBD1
V: TRBV27
J: TRBJ2-2
CDR3: CASSPDRVTGELFF
DNA: TGTGCCAGCAGTCCTGACAGGGTTACCGGGGAGCTGTTTTTT

size: -
D: -
V: TRBV5-8
J: TRBJ2-1
CDR3: CASSLLTGTYNEQFF
DNA: TGTGCCAGCAGCTTGCTCACAGGGACCTACAATGAGCAGTTCTTC

size: once
D: TRBD2
V: TRBV7-2
J: TRBJ2-3
CDR3: CASSLGERSGRARDTQYF
DNA: TGTGCCAGCAGCTTAGGTGAGCGAAGCGGGAGGGCCAGAGATACGCAGTATTTT

size: -
D: TRBD2
V: TRBV5-1
J: TRBJ2-3
CDR3: CASSFQQNRLAGVTDTQYF
DNA: TGCGCCAGCAGCTTCCAACAGAATAGACTAGCGGGAGTCACAGATACGCAGTATTTT

size: -
D: TRBD1
V: TRBV7-6
J: TRBJ2-6
CDR3: CASSILTGAGANVLTF
DNA: TGTGCCAGCAGCATTCTCACAGGGGCTGGGGCCAACGTCCTGACTTTC

size: -
D: TRBD1
V: TRBV10-3
J: TRBJ1-4
CDR3: CAISTEGQFRSELFF
DNA: TGTGCCATCAGTACGGAGGGACAGTTTAGGTCAGAACTGTTTTTT

size: -
D: TRBD2
V: TRBV9
J: TRBJ2-2
CDR3: CASSVASSGSTGELFF
DNA: TGTGCCAGCAGCGTAGCGTCTAGCGGGAGCACCGGGGAGCTGTTTTTT

size: once
D: -
V: TRBV7-8
J: TRBJ2-5
CDR3: CASSLAPGLAPSETQYF
DNA: TGTGCCAGCAGCTTAGCCCCGGGTCTAGCGCCTTCCGAGACCCAGTACTTC

size: -
D: TRBD1
V: TRBV6-6
J: TRBJ2-7
CDR3: CASRDSSYEQYF
DNA: TGTGCCAGCCGGGACAGCTCCTACGAGCAGTACTTC

size: -
D: -
V: TRBV10-3
J: TRBJ2-3
CDR3: CAISSLAGNIRDTQYF
DNA: TGTGCCATCAGTTCCCTTGCGGGAAATATAAGAGATACGCAGTATTTT

size: -
D: TRBD2
V: TRBV27
J: TRBJ2-3
CDR3: CASSLKRDQNTQYF
DNA: TGTGCCAGCAGTTTGAAGCGGGATCAAAATACGCAGTATTTT

size: few
D: TRBD1
V: TRBV30
J: TRBJ1-5
CDR3: CAWARGTGRGQPQHF
DNA: TGTGCCTGGGCAAGGGGGACAGGGCGAGGTCAGCCCCAGCATTTT

size: -
D: -
V: TRBV28
J: TRBJ1-2
CDR3: CASSFAPPTASNYGYTF
DNA: TGTGCCAGCAGTTTCGCCCCCCCGACAGCTTCTAACTATGGCTACACCTTC

size: -
D: -
V: TRBV5-6
J: TRBJ2-1
CDR3: CASEGDEQFF
DNA: TGTGCCAGCGAAGGGGATGAGCAGTTCTTC

size: -
D: -
V: TRBV27
J: TRBJ1-4
CDR3: CASSPTGTTNEKLFF
DNA: TGTGCCAGCAGTCCCACAGGGACAACTAATGAAAAACTGTTTTTT

size: -
D: -
V: TRBV5-1
J: TRBJ1-1
CDR3: CASSSWGGKNTEAFF
DNA: TGCGCCAGCAGCTCTTGGGGGGGGAAGAACACTGAAGCTTTCTTT

size: -
D: -
V: TRBV2
J: TRBJ2-1
CDR3: CASSDSGNNEQFF
DNA: TGTGCCAGCAGTGATTCGGGGAACAATGAGCAGTTCTTC

size: -
D: -
V: TRBV9
J: TRBJ1-2
CDR3: CASSVGREGFSGYTF
DNA: TGTGCCAGCAGCGTAGGGCGTGAGGGCTTCTCCGGCTACACCTTC

size: -
D: TRBD2
V: TRBV7-8
J: TRBJ2-3
CDR3: CASSYRGGITDTQYF
DNA: TGTGCCAGTTCTTATCGGGGGGGGATCACAGATACGCAGTATTTT

size: -
D: TRBD2
V: TRBV19
J: TRBJ2-4
CDR3: CASSYTRLGLANIQYF
DNA: TGTGCCAGTAGTTACACGAGGTTGGGACTAGCAAACATTCAGTACTTC

size: -
D: TRBD1
V: TRBV28
J: TRBJ1-5
CDR3: CASSLYRDSNQPQHF
DNA: TGTGCCAGCAGTTTATACCGGGACAGTAATCAGCCCCAGCATTTT

size: -
D: TRBD2
V: TRBV7-3
J: TRBJ2-7
CDR3: CASSLTPGLVLEQYF
DNA: TGTGCCAGCAGCTTAACACCGGGACTAGTCCTCGAGCAGTACTTC

size: -
D: -
V: TRBV6-5
J: TRBJ2-5
CDR3: CASSHTPNRQETQYF
DNA: TGTGCCAGCAGTCACACGCCCAACCGCCAAGAGACCCAGTACTTC

size: -
D: TRBD2
V: TRBV29-1
J: TRBJ2-5
CDR3: CSVALRLAKNGETQYF
DNA: TGCAGCGTGGCTTTGCGACTAGCGAAAAACGGGGAGACCCAGTACTTC

size: -
D: TRBD2
V: TRBV18
J: TRBJ2-1
CDR3: CASSPLAGAINEQFF
DNA: TGTGCCAGCTCACCACTAGCGGGAGCGATAAATGAGCAGTTCTTC

size: -
D: TRBD2
V: TRBV5-6
J: TRBJ2-3
CDR3: CASNSGWRERTDTQYF
DNA: TGTGCCAGCAACTCTGGGTGGCGGGAGCGTACAGATACGCAGTATTTT

size: few
D: TRBD2
V: TRBV7-8
J: TRBJ2-2
CDR3: CASSLILAGLTGELFF
DNA: TGTGCCAGCAGCTTGATTCTAGCGGGACTCACCGGGGAGCTGTTTTTT

size: -
D: TRBD1
V: TRBV4-2
J: TRBJ2-1
CDR3: CASRSRQGNNEQFF
DNA: TGTGCCAGCAGATCTCGACAGGGTAACAATGAGCAGTTCTTC

size: -
D: -
V: TRBV19
J: TRBJ2-6
CDR3: CASRRPDSGANVLTF
DNA: TGTGCCAGTAGGCGGCCGGATTCCGGGGCCAACGTCCTGACTTTC

size: once
D: -
V: TRBV5-5
J: TRBJ2-7
CDR3: CASSLGGPYEQYF
DNA: TGTGCCAGCAGCTTAGGTGGGCCCTACGAGCAGTACTTC

size: -
D: -
V: TRBV28
J: TRBJ1-1
CDR3: CASSPPREITEAFF
DNA: TGTGCCAGCAGCCCGCCTAGGGAGATCACTGAAGCTTTCTTT

size: -
D: TRBD1
V: TRBV7-8
J: TRBJ1-2
CDR3: CASSFRTGGNYGYTF
DNA: TGTGCCAGCAGCTTTAGGACAGGGGGCAACTATGGCTACACCTTC

size: -
D: TRBD2
V: TRBV7-9
J: TRBJ2-3
CDR3: CASRGGLAGTDTQYF
DNA: TGTGCCAGCAGGGGAGGACTAGCGGGAACAGATACGCAGTATTTT

size: -
D: -
V: TRBV30
J: TRBJ1-5
CDR3: CAWSDLAAPNQPQHF
DNA: TGTGCCTGGAGTGATTTGGCGGCCCCAAATCAGCCCCAGCATTTT

size: -
D: TRBD2
V: TRBV5-1
J: TRBJ2-1
CDR3: CASSLGAGVSFGEQFF
DNA: TGCGCCAGCAGCTTAGGAGCGGGAGTTTCGTTTGGTGAGCAGTTCTTC

size: -
D: -
V: TRBV5-1
J: TRBJ2-7
CDR3: CASGMGRDSRLGEQYF
DNA: TGCGCCAGCGGAATGGGGCGGGATAGTCGGTTAGGGGAGCAGTACTTC